These 14 T cell receptor beta chains came from one sample sequenced in a study of T cell responses to AZD1222 COVID-19 vaccine. Some clones are missing from TCRdb's copy, which holds only in-frame ones; the method was immunoSEQ multiplex PCR. The sample comprises 100,000 to 150,000 clones, about 88% of which are singletons, and 7.6% rests with the top ten. The material sequenced was peripheral blood, taken on day 0 of AZD1222 vaccination. The receptors derive from an adult in good health.

J is TRBJ1-4 and V is TRBV13; 7 bases are shared with TRBD1. The trim removed 1 base at V and 4 bases at J, leaving 0 bases unmatched. The CDR3 contains 14 residues. Germline V gives CDR1 PRHDT, CDR2 FYEKMQ (reference sequence). Here the CDR3 DNA reads TGTGCCAGCAGCTTAGCAGGGGGTAATGAAAAACTGTTTTTT. Translating it yields CASSLAGGNEKLFF.

The V and J genes are TRBV6-5 and TRBJ2-7, with 10 bases aligning to TRBD1. In germline, CDR1 is MNHEY, CDR2 SVGAGI. V shed 6 bases and J 7 bases; nucleotides not matched to a gene: 9. The CDR3 is 14 residues long. The CDR3 nucleotides read TGTGCCAGCAGGGGGACAGGGGCTTCGTATGAGCAGTACTTC. The encoded protein is CASRGTGASYEQYF.

The genes are TRBV2 and TRBJ1-1; 9 positions match TRBD1. In germline, CDR1 is SNHLY, CDR2 FYNNEI. Losses at the gene ends were 4 bases for V and 6 bases for J; bases not matched to a gene: 9. This CDR3 has 15 residues. The CDR3 loop is CASSAPGQGIPEAFF. The CDR3 DNA is TGTGCCAGCAGTGCCCCGGGACAGGGTATTCCTGAAGCTTTCTTT.

This clone was seen just once. The V and J genes are TRBV7-6 and TRBJ2-3; TRBD2 matches at 10 bases. The CDR3 spans 15 residues. J lost 6 bases, V lost 5 bases, and 8 bases had no gene match. Germline V CDR1 and CDR2: SGHVS, FNYEAQ. This chain's CDR3 is CASSLGLAVSDTQYF. CDR3 coding DNA: TGTGCCAGCAGCCTAGGACTAGCGGTATCGGATACGCAGTATTTT.

The chain recombines TRBV21-1 with TRBJ2-3; the table's D call, TRBD2, has no DNA check behind it. TRBV21-1 is noted as a pseudogene. The CDR3 covers 12 residues. The CDR3 DNA reads TGTGCCAGCAGCAAAGGAGCAGATACGCAGTATTTT. Protein sequence: CASSKGADTQYF.

The chain uses TRBV4-1 and TRBJ1-4; D might be TRBD1 (5 bases). Trimming took off 4 bases at V and 7 bases at J, with 19 bases between the two ends. The CDR3 loop spans 16 amino acids. Germline loops: CDR1 MGHRA, CDR2 YSYEKL. The CDR3 sequence: CASSPTGQPKSEKLFF. Here the CDR3 DNA reads TGCGCCAGCAGCCCGACGGGGCAGCCGAAAAGTGAAAAACTGTTTTTT.

The V gene is TRBV7-3, the J gene TRBJ2-3; D remains unclear. V lost 0 bases and J lost 6, with 7 bases in between. This CDR3 is 13 amino acids long. Germline CDR1 reads SGHTA; CDR2 reads FQGTGA. CDR3 loop: CASSLTFRDTQYF. In nucleotides, the CDR3 is TGTGCCAGCAGCTTAACGTTCCGGGATACGCAGTATTTT.

This chain connects TRBV28 to TRBJ1-2; 7 nucleotides match TRBD1. With V trimmed by 5 bases and J by 3 bases, 3 bases remained unmatched. Germline values: CDR1 MDHEN, CDR2 SYDVKM. The length of the CDR3 is 13 residues. Here the CDR3 DNA reads TGTGCCAGCAGTCTCGACAGGGACTATGGCTACACCTTC. It codes for CASSLDRDYGYTF.

The gene calls are TRBV28 and TRBJ1-2; D is uncertain. CDR3 length equals 13 residues. Looked up from germline, CDR1 is MDHEN and CDR2 is SYDVKM. Trimming shortened V by 2 bases and J by 5 bases, and 9 bases separated the two germline ends. The CDR3 DNA follows: TGTGCCAGCAGTTTAGGGCGGATTTATGGCTACACCTTC. Its translation: CASSLGRIYGYTF.

The V gene is TRBV7-8, the J gene TRBJ2-7, with a weak D call TRBD2 (7 bases). V lost 0 bases, J lost 6 bases, and 12 bases lay in between. This CDR3 comprises 14 residues. CDR1 and CDR2 from the germline V gene are SGHVS and FQNEAQ. The CDR3 loop reads CASSLAQGGGEQYF. CDR3 sequence (DNA): TGTGCCAGCAGCTTAGCACAGGGCGGGGGCGAGCAGTACTTC.

The sample holds a few counts of this clone. The V call is TRBV5-1, the J call TRBJ1-2; TRBD1 aligns across 7 bases. The CDR3 extends over 14 amino acids. CDR1 SGHRS and CDR2 YFSETQ come from the germline V gene. J was trimmed by 6 bases and V by 4 bases; bases with no gene match: 9. CDR3 residues: CASSTTTGYDGYTF. CDR3 nucleotides: TGCGCCAGCAGCACGACGACAGGGTATGATGGCTACACCTTC.

The chain recombines TRBV27 with TRBJ1-1; D ambiguous. V gave up 1 base and J gave up 5 bases, with 11 bases separating them. Germline CDR1 reads MNHEY; CDR2 reads SMNVEV (reference sequence). The CDR3 consists of 14 residues. The CDR3 protein is CASSLLRAGTEAFF. The CDR3 DNA reads as TGTGCCAGCAGTTTATTGAGGGCAGGAACTGAAGCTTTCTTT.

The chain uses TRBV12-3 or TRBV12-4 and TRBJ1-2, with D hard to call. The CDR3 sequence is 13 residues long. Trimming cost V 2 bases and J 8 bases, with 12 bases left between them. The CDR3 sequence is CASSLITGGGYTF. CDR3 DNA sequence: TGTGCCAGCAGTTTAATAACGGGCGGGGGCTACACCTTC.

The table lists this clone with a count of one. The rearrangement uses TRBV6-2 or TRBV6-3 and TRBJ1-1; 7 nucleotides line up with TRBD1. The V and J ends lost 2 bases and 1 base, in that order; junction bases with no gene match: 4. Germline lookup yields CDR1 MNHEY and CDR2 SVGEGT. The CDR3 loop spans 15 amino acids. The CDR3 DNA follows: TGTGCCAGCAGTTACCCGACAGGGAGGAACACTGAAGCTTTCTTT. It encodes CASSYPTGRNTEAFF.